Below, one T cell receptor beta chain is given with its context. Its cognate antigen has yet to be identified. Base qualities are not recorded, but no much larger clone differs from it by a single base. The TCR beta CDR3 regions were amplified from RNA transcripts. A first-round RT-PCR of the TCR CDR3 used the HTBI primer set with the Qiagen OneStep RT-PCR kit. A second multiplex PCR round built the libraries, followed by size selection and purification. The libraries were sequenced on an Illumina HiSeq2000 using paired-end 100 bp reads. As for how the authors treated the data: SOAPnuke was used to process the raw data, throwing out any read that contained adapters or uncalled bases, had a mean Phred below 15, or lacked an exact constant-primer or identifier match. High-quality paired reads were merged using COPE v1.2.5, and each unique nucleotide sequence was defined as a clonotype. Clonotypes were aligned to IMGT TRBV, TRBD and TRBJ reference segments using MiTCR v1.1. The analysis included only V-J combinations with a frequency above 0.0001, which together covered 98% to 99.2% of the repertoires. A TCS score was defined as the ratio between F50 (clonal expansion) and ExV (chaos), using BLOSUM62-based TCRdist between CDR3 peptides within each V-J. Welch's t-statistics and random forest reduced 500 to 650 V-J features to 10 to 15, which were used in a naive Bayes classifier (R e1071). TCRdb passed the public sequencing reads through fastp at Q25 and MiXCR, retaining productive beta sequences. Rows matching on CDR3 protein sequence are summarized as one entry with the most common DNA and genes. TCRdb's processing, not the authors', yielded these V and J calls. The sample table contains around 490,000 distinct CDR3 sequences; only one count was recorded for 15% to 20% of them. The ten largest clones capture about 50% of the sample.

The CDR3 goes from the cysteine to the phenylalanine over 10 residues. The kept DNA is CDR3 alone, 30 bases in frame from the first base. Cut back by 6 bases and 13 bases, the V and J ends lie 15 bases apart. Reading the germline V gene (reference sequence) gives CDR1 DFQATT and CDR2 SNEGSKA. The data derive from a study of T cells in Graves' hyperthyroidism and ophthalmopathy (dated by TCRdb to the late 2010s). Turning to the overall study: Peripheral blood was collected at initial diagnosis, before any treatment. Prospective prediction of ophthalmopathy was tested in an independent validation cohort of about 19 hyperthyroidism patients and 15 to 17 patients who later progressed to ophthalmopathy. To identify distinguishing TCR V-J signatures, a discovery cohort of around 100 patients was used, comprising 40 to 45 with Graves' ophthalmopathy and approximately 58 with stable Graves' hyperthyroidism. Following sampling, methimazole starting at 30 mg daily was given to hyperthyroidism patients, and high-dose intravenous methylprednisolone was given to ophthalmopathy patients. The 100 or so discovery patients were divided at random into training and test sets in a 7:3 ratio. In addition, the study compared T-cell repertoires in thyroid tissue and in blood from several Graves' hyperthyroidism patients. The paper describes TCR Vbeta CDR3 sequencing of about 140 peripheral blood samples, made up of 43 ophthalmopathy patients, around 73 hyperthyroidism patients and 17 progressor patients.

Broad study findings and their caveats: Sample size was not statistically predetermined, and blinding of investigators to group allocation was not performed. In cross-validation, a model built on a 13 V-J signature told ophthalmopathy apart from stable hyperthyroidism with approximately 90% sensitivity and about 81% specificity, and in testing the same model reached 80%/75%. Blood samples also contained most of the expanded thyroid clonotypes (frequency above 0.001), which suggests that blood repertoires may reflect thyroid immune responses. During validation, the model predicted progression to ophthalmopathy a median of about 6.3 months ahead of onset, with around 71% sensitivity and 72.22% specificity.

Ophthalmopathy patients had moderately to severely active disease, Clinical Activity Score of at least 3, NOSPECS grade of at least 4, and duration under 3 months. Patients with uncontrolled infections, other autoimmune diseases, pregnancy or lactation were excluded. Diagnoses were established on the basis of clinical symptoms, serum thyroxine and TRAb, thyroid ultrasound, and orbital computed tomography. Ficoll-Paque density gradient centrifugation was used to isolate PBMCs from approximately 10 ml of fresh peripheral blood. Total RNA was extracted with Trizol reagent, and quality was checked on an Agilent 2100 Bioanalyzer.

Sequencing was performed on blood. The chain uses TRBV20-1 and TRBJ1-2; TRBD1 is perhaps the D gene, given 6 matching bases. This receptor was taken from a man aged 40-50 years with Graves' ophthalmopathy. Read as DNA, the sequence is TGCAGTGCCCAGCGGGACATCGGCACCTTC. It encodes CSAQRDIGTF.